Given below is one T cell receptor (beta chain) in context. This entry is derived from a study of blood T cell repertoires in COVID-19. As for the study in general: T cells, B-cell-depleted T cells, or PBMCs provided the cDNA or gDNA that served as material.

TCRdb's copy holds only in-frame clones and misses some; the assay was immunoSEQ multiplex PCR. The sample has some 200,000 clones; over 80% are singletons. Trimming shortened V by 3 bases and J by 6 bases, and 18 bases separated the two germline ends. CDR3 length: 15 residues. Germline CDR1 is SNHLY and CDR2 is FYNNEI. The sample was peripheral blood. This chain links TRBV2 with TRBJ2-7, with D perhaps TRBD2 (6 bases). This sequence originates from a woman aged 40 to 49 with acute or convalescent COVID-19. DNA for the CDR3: TGTGCCAGCAGTGAGGCGGGGCAGGGCGATGGCGAGCAGTACTTC. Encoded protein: CASSEAGQGDGEQYF.